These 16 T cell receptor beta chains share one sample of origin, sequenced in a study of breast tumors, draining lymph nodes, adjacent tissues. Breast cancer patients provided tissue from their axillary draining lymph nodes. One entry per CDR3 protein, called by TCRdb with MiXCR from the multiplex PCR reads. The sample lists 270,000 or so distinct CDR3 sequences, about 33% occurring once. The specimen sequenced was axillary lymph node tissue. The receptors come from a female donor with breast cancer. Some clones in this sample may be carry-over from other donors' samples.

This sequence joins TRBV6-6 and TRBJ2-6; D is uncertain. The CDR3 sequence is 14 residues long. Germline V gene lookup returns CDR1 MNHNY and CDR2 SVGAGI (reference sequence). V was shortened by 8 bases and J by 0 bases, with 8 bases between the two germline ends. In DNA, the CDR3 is TGTGCCAGCGGGCACCTCTCTGGGGCCAACGTCCTGACTTTC. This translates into CASGHLSGANVLTF.

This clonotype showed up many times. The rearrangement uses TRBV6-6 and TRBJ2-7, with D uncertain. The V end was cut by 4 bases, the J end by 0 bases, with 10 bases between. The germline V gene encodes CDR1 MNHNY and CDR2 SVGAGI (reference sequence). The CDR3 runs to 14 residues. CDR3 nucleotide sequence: TGTGCCAGCAGTTTTCAAATCCCCTCCTACGAGCAGTACTTC. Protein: CASSFQIPSYEQYF.

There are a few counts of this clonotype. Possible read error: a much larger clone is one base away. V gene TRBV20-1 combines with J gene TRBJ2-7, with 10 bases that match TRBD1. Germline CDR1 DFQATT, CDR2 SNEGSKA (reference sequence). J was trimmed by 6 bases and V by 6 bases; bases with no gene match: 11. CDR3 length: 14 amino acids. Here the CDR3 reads CSATTGQGLSEQYF. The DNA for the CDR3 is TGCAGTGCCACCACGGGACAGGGGCTATCCGAGCAGTACTTC.

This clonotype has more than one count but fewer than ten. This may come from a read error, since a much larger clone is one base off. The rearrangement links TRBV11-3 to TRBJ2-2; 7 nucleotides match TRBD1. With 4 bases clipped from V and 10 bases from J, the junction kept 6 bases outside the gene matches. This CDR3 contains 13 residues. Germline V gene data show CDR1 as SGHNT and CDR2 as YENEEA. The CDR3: CASSSQGHAELFF. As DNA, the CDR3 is TGTGCCAGCAGCTCACAGGGGCACGCGGAGCTGTTTTTT.

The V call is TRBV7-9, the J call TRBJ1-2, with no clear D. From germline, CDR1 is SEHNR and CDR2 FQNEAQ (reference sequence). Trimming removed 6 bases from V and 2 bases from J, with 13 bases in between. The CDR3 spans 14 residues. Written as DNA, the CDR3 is TGTGCCAGCAGAGAGGGCACGCCCAACTATGGCTACACCTTC. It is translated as CASREGTPNYGYTF.

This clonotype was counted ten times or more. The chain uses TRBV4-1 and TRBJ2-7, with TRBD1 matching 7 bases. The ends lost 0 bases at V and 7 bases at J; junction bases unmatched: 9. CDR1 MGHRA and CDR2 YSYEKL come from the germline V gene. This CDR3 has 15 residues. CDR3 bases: TGCGCCAGCAGCCAAGATTGGCGTGGCAGGGGGGAGCAGTACTTC. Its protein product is CASSQDWRGRGEQYF.

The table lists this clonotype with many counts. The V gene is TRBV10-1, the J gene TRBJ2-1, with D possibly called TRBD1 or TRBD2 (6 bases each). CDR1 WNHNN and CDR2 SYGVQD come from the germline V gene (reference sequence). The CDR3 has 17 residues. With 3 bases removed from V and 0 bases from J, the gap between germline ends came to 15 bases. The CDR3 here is CASSEFGGLSSYNEQFF. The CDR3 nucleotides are TGCGCCAGCAGTGAATTCGGGGGCTTAAGCTCCTACAATGAGCAGTTCTTC.

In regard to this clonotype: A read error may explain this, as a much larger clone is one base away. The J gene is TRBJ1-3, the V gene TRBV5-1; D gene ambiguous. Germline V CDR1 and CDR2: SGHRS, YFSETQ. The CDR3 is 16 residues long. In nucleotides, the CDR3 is TGCGCCAGCAGCTTGGGACACGCAAGCTCTGGAAACGCCATATATTTT. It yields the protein CASSLGHASSGNAIYF.

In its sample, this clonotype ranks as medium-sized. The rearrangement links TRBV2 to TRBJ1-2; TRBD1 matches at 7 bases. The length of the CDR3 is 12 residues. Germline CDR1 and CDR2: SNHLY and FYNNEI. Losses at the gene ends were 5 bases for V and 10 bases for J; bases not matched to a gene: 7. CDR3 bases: TGTGCCAGCAGTTCCGGGACAGCATCCTACACCTTC. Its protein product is CASSSGTASYTF.

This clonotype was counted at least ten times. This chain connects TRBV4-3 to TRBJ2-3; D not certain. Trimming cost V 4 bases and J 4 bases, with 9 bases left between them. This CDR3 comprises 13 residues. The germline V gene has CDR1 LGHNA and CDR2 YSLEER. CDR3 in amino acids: CASSLRVSDTQYF. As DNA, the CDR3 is TGCGCCAGCAGCCTACGGGTGTCAGATACGCAGTATTTT.

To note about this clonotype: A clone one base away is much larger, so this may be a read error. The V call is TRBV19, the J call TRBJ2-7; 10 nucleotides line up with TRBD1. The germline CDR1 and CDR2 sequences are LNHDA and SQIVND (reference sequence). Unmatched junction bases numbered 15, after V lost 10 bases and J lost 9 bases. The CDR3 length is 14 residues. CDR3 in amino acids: CATTTTGGFNGQYF. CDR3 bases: TGTGCCACAACCACGACAGGGGGCTTTAACGGGCAGTACTTC.

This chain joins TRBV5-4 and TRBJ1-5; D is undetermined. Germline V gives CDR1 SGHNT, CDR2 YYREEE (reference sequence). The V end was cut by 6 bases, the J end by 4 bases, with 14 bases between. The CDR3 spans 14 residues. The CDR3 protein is CASTPGPGNQPQHF. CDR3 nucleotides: TGTGCCAGCACCCCCGGGCCCGGAAATCAGCCCCAGCATTTT. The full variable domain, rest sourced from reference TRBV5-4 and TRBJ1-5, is ETGVTQSPTHLIKTRGQQVTLRCSSQSGHNTVSWYQQALGQGPQFIFQYYREEENGRGNFPPRFSGLQFPNYSSELNVNALELDDSALYLCASTPGPGNQPQHFGDGTRLSIL.

The DNA for the CDR3 is TGTGCCAGCAGCCCCGAATTACTTCTTAAGGGCAATCAGCCCCAGCATTTT. Translating gives CASSPELLLKGNQPQHF. This sequence joins TRBV5-5 and TRBJ1-5; D is unresolved. Between the trimmed V and J ends, which lost 4 bases and 2 bases, there was a span of 19 bases. CDR1 is SGHKS and CDR2 is YYEKEE in the germline V gene (reference sequence). This CDR3 region has 17 residues.

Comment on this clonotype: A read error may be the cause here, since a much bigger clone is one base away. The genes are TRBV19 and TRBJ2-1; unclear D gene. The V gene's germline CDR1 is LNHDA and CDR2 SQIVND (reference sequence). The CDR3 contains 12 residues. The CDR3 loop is CASSIRDGEQSF. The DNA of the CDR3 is TGTGCCAGTAGTATTCGTGATGGTGAGCAGTCCTTC.

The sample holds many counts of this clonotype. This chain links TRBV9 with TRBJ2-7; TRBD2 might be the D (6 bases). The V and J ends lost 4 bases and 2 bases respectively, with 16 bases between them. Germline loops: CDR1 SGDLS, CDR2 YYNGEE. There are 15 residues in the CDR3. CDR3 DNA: TGTGCCAGCAGCTCACTTACTGGCGGGACCTACGAGCAGTACTTC. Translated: CASSSLTGGTYEQYF.

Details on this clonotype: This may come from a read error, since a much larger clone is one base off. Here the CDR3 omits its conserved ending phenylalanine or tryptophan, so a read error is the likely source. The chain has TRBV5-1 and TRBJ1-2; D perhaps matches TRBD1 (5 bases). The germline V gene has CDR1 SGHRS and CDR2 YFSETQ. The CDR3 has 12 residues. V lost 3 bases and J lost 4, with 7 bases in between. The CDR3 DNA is TGCGCCAGCAGCTCCGGGGGCTATGGCTACACCCTC. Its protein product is CASSSGGYGYTL.